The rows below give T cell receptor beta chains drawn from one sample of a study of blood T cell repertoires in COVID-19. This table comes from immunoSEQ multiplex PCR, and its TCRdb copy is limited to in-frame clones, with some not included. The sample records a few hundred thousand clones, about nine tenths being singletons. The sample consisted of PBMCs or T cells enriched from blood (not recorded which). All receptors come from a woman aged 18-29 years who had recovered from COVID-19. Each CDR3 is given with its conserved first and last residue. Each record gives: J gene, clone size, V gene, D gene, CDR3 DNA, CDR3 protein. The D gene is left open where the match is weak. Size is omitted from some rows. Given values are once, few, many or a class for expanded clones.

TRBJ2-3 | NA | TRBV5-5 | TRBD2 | TGTGCCAGCAGCCCCACTAGCGGGGGCACAGATACGCAGTATTTT | CASSPTSGGTDTQYF
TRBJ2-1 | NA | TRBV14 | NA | TGTGCCAGCAGCCAGTTGGGTAGCGCGAACTACAATGAGCAGTTCTTC | CASSQLGSANYNEQFF
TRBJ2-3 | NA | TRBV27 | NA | TGTGCCAGCAGTTTAATTAGCGGCCCAATCACAGATACGCAGTATTTT | CASSLISGPITDTQYF
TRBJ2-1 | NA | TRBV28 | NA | TGTGCCAGCAGCCTCCGACCGGGAGACGGCCTCAATGAGCAGTTCTTC | CASSLRPGDGLNEQFF
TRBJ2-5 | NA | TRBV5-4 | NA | TGTGCCAGCAGCTCTTCGGCGGGCGGGACCTACCAAGAGACCCAGTACTTC | CASSSSAGGTYQETQYF
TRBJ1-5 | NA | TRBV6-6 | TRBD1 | TGTGCCAGCAGTTACTCGAGGACAGGGAGCCAGCCCCAGCATTTT | CASSYSRTGSQPQHF
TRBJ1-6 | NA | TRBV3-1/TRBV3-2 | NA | TGTGCCAGCAGCCAAGGTTCAGGGTCACCCCTCCACTTT | CASSQGSGSPLHF
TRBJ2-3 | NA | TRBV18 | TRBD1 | TGTGCCAGCTCACCTAGAGGACAGGAGAGCACAGATACGCAGTATTTT | CASSPRGQESTDTQYF
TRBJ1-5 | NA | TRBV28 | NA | TGTGCCAGCAGTTCGGGACTCTTGAAGCCCCAGCATTTT | CASSSGLLKPQHF
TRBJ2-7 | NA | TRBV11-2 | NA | TGTGCCAGCAGCTGGCCAGGAGCAGGGACCTACGAGCAGTACTTC | CASSWPGAGTYEQYF
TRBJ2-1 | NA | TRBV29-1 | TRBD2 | TGCAGCGTTGAATTAGCGGGGGGGCTAAAGGAGCAGTTCTTC | CSVELAGGLKEQFF
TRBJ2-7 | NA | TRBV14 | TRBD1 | TGTGCCAGCAGCGACCGGGACAGGGGGCCCCCCTACGAGCAGTACTTC | CASSDRDRGPPYEQYF
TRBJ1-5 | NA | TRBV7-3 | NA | TGTGCCAGCAGCTTATCGCAGGGTCAGCCCCAGCATTTT | CASSLSQGQPQHF
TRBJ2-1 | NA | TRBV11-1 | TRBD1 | TGTGCCAGCAGCTTATACAGGGGGAACACCTACAATGAGCAGTTCTTC | CASSLYRGNTYNEQFF
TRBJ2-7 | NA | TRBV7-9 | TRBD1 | TGTGCCAGCAGCTTAGGGGGGCTTACAGGGGGCCGCTACGAGCAGTACTTC | CASSLGGLTGGRYEQYF
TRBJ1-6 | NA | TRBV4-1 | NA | TGCGCCAGCAGCCAAGATTGGCGTCGGGGTTCACCCCTCCACTTT | CASSQDWRRGSPLHF
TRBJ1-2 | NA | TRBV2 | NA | TGTGCCAGCAGTGTACAGTCTCGTTCCGGCTATGGCTACACCTTC | CASSVQSRSGYGYTF
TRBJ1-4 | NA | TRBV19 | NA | TGTGCCAGCCACGGGGAAAAACTGTTTTTT | CASHGEKLFF
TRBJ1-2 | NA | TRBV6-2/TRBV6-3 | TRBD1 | TGTGCCAGCAGTTGGGACAGGGGGCTGGGAGGCTACACCTTC | CASSWDRGLGGYTF
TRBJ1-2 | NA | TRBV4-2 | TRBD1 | TGTGCCAGCAGCCCCAGGGGACAGGGGAAAGACTATGGCTACACCTTC | CASSPRGQGKDYGYTF
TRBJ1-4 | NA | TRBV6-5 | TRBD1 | TGTGCCAGCAGTTATACAGGGGGAAGGGAAAAACTGTTTTTT | CASSYTGGREKLFF
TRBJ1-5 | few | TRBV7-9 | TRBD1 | TGTGCCAGCAGCGCCTGGGACAGGGAGAATCAGCCCCAGCATTTT | CASSAWDRENQPQHF
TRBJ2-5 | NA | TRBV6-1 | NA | TGTGCCAGCAGTGAGTCCGGGACACTCTACCAAGAGACCCAGTACTTC | CASSESGTLYQETQYF
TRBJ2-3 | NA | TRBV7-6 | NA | TGTGCCAGCAGCCGAGGAGGGGGCGCCGTTACAGATACGCAGTATTTT | CASSRGGGAVTDTQYF
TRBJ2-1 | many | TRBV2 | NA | TGTGCCGCGGAGGACGTATACAATGAGCAGTTCTTC | CAAEDVYNEQFF
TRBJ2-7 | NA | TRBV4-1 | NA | TGCGCCAGCAGCCAAGGTCAGGGCAGGTTCGGTTGGGAGCAGTACTTC | CASSQGQGRFGWEQYF
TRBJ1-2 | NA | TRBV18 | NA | TGTGCCAGCTCACCACCACAGTTCAACTATGGCTACACCTTC | CASSPPQFNYGYTF
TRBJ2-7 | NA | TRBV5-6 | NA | TGTGCCAGCAGTTTAACAGGGACCGAGCAGTACTTC | CASSLTGTEQYF
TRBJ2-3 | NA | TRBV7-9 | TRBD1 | TGTGCCAGCAGCGACGACAGGGTTCAAGATACGCAGTATTTT | CASSDDRVQDTQYF